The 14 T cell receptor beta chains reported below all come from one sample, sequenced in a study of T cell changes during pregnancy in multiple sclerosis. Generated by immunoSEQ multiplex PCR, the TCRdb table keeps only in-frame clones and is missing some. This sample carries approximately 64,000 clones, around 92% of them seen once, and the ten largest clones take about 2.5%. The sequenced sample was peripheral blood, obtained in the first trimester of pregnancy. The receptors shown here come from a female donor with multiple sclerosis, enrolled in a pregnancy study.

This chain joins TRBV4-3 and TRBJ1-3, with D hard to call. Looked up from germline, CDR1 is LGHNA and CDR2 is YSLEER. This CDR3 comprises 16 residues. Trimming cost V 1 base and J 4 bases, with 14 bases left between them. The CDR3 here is CASSQVAEERGNTIYF. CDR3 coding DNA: TGCGCCAGCAGCCAAGTGGCGGAGGAAAGGGGAAACACCATATATTTT.

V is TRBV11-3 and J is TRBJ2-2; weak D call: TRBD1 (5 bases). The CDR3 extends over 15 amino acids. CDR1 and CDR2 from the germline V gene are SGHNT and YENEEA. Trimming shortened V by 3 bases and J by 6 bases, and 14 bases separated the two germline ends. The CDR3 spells CASSLAGIVPGELFF. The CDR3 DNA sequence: TGTGCCAGCAGCTTGGCAGGGATAGTCCCCGGGGAGCTGTTTTTT.

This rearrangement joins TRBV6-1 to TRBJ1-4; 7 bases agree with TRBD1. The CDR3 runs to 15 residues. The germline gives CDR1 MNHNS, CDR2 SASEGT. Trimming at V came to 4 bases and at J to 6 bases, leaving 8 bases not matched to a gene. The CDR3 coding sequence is TGTGCCAGCAGTGGCGACAGGGAGTTAGATGAAAAACTGTTTTTT. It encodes CASSGDRELDEKLFF.

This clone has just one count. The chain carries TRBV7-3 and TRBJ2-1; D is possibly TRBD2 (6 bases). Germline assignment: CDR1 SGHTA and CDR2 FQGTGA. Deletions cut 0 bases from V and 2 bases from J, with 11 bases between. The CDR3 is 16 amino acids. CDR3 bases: TGTGCCAGCAGCTTAACCGGGAGCGGTACCTACAATGAGCAGTTCTTC. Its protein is CASSLTGSGTYNEQFF.

CDR3 loop: CASSKGDNSYEQYF. The CDR3 bases are TGTGCCAGCAGCAAGGGGGACAACTCCTACGAGCAGTACTTC. This rearrangement joins TRBV21-1 to TRBJ2-7; the table names TRBD1, a call not compared with the DNA. TRBV21-1 is given as a pseudogene. The length of the CDR3 is 14 residues.

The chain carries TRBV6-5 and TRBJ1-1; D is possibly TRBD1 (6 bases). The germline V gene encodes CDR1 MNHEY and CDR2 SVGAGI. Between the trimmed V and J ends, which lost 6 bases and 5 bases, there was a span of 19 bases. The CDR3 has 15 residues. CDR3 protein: CASSPTGGRNTEAFF. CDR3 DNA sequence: TGTGCCAGCAGCCCCACGGGGGGGCGGAATACTGAAGCTTTCTTT.

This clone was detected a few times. CDR3 bases: TGTGCCAGCAGTTTATTGGGGGGCGGGAGAGGTGATACGCAGTATTTT. Translation gives CASSLLGGGRGDTQYF. The chain recombines TRBV28 with TRBJ2-3, with a possible D match to TRBD2 (7 bases). Germline CDR1 MDHEN, CDR2 SYDVKM. V dropped 1 base and J dropped 6 bases, with 17 bases sitting between them. The length of the CDR3 is 16 residues. Complete variable domain (other parts from reference TRBV28 and TRBJ2-3): DVKVTQSSRYLVKRTGEKVFLECVQDMDHENMFWYRQDPGLGLRLIYFSYDVKMKEKGDIPEGYSVSREKKERFSLILESASTNQTSMYLCASSLLGGGRGDTQYFGPGTRLTVL.

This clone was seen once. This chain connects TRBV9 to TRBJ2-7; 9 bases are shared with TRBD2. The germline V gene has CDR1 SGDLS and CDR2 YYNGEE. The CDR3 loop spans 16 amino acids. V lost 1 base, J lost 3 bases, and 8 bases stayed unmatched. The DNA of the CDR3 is TGTGCCAGCAGCGTACGAGGCGGGAGGGCCATCTACGAGCAGTACTTC. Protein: CASSVRGGRAIYEQYF.

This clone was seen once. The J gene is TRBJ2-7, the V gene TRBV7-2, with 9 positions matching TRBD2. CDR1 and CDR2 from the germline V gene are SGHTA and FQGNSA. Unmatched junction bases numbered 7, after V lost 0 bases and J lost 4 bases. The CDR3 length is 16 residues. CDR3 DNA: TGTGCCAGCAGCTTAGCGCGAAAGCGGGAGGTATACGAGCAGTACTTC. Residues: CASSLARKREVYEQYF.

This CDR3 is CASSPGTGVNQPQHF. CDR3 bases: TGCGCCAGCAGCCCCGGGACAGGGGTGAATCAGCCCCAGCATTTT. The chain couples TRBV5-1 to TRBJ1-5, with 10 bases identical to TRBD1. The J segment lost 4 bases and the V segment lost 4 bases, leaving 5 bases of the junction unmatched. This CDR3 spans 15 amino acids. Per germline, CDR1 SGHRS and CDR2 YFSETQ.

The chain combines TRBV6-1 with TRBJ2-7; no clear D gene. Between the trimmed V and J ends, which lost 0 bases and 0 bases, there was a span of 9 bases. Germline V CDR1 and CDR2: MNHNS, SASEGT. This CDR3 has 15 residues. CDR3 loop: CASSEASDNSYEQYF. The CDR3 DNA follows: TGTGCCAGCAGTGAAGCTTCAGACAACTCCTACGAGCAGTACTTC.

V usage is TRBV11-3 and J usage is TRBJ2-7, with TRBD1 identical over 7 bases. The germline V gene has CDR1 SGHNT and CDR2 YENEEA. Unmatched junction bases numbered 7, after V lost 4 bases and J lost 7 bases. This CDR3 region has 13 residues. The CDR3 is CASSSTGTGEQYF. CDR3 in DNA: TGTGCCAGCAGCTCGACAGGGACCGGGGAGCAGTACTTC.

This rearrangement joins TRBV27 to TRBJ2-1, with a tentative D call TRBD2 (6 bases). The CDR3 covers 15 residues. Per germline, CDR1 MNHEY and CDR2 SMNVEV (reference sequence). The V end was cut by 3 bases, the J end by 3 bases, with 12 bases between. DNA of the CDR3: TGTGCCAGCAGTTTCGCGGGAAACATCTACAATGAGCAGTTCTTC. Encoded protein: CASSFAGNIYNEQFF.

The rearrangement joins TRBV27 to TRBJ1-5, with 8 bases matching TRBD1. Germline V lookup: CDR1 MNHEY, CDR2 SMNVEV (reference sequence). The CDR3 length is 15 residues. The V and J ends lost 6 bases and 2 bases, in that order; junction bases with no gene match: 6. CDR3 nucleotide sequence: TGTGCCAGCAGGCCAGGGGGCTCGGGCAATCAGCCCCAGCATTTT. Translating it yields CASRPGGSGNQPQHF.